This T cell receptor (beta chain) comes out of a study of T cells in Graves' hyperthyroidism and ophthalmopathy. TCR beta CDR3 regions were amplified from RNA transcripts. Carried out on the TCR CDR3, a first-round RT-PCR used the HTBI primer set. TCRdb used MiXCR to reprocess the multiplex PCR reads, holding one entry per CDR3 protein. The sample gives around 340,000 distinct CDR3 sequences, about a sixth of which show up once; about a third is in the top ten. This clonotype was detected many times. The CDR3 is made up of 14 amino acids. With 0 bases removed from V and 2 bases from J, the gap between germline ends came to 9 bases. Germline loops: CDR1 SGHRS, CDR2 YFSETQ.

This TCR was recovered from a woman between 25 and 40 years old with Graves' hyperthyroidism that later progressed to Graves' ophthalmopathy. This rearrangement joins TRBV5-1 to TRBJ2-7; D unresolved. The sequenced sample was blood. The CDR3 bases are TGCGCCAGCAGCTTGGAAGAAAACCCCTACGAGCAGTACTTC. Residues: CASSLEENPYEQYF.